The rows below give T cell receptor beta chains drawn from one sample of a study of cytotoxic CD8 clonotypes in ibrutinib-treated CLL. Method: immunoSEQ multiplex PCR; TCRdb's copy keeps in-frame clones and lacks some. The sample includes over 100,000 clones, 70% to 90% of them seen just once. Here the sequenced sample was PBMCs, taken after 24 months of ibrutinib treatment. The receptors were gathered from a human donor with chronic lymphocytic leukemia. CDR3s include the opening cysteine and the closing phenylalanine or tryptophan. A D gene is named only where the DNA matches it firmly. Size values are once, few and many counts, or a class for expanded clones, and some rows have none.

TRBJ2-5 TRBD2 TRBV4-3 . CASSQFAGGWETQYF TGCGCCAGCAGCCAATTTGCGGGAGGTTGGGAGACCCAGTACTTC
TRBJ1-5 . TRBV6-5 few CASSPDTSNQPQHF TGTGCCAGCAGCCCCGATACTAGCAATCAGCCCCAGCATTTT
TRBJ2-5 TRBD2 TRBV5-1 . CASSGGPGGTQYF TGCGCCAGCAGCGGAGGGCCGGGGGGGACCCAGTACTTC
TRBJ1-1 . TRBV30 . CAWSARSNTEAFF TGTGCCTGGAGTGCCCGATCGAACACTGAAGCTTTCTTT
TRBJ1-2 . TRBV29-1 . CSVSEQVIPGYTF TGCAGCGTTTCTGAGCAGGTAATACCTGGCTACACCTTC
TRBJ2-7 . TRBV2 . CASSGRQGLEQYF TGTGCCAGCAGTGGGCGCCAGGGGTTAGAGCAGTACTTC
TRBJ1-6 TRBD1 TRBV28 . CASSLPGPGTGESPLHF TGTGCCAGCAGTTTACCCGGTCCCGGGACAGGGGAGTCACCCCTCCACTTT
TRBJ2-1 TRBD2 TRBV10-3 . CAITKGLGYNEQFF TGTGCCATCACCAAGGGACTAGGGTACAATGAGCAGTTCTTC
TRBJ2-7 TRBD2 TRBV7-3 few CASRAGGSEYEQYF TGTGCCAGCAGAGCGGGAGGTTCGGAATACGAGCAGTACTTC
TRBJ2-3 . TRBV30 . CAWSVSGARGTDTQYF TGTGCCTGGAGTGTGTCAGGGGCCAGGGGCACAGATACGCAGTATTTT
TRBJ1-1 . TRBV4-2 . CASSLEEEPNTEAFF TGTGCCAGCAGCCTCGAGGAAGAACCGAACACTGAAGCTTTCTTT